The 13 T cell receptor beta chains in this list originate from one sample, sequenced in a study of blood T cells in healthy people across ages. Then a second PCR, running roughly 7 to 12 cycles, was carried out with a sample-barcoded 5' primer and a J-beta primer mix. TCRdb reanalysed the 5' RACE reads using MiXCR and keeps one entry per CDR3 protein. The sample records about 780,000 distinct CDR3 sequences, 46% being singletons. The sequenced sample consisted of blood. The receptors stem from a man older than 75 in good health.

In DNA form, the CDR3 reads TGTGCCAGCAGCTTACGTTCAGTCTACAATGAGCAGTTCTTC. Protein sequence: CASSLRSVYNEQFF. The chain links TRBV11-2 to TRBJ2-1, with D uncertain. V lost 2 bases to trimming and J lost 3 bases, with 8 bases between them. The CDR3 has 14 residues. Germline-derived CDR1 and CDR2 are SGHAT and FQNNGV. The full variable domain, its missing parts supplied by reference TRBV11-2 and TRBJ2-1, is EAGVAQSPRYKIIEKRQSVAFWCNPISGHATLYWYQQILGQGPKLLIQFQNNGVVDDSQLPKDRFSAERLKGVDSTLKIQPAKLEDSAVYLCASSLRSVYNEQFFGPGTRLTVL.

The gene calls are TRBV20-1 and TRBJ2-1; 11 bases fit TRBD2. CDR1 is DFQATT, CDR2 SNEGSKA, per germline (reference sequence). V gave up 3 bases and J gave up 8 bases; unmatched junction bases: 9. The CDR3 sequence is 15 residues long. The CDR3 nucleotides read TGCAGTGCTAGCCTAACTAGCGGGAGTCTCCATGAGCAGTTCTTC. Residues: CSASLTSGSLHEQFF.

V and J are TRBV20-1 and TRBJ2-3; TRBD2 agrees at 9 bases. The junction had 2 bases not matched to a gene; V was cut back by 5 bases and J by 2 bases. CDR3 size: 13 residues. Germline lookup yields CDR1 DFQATT and CDR2 SNEGSKA (reference sequence). The DNA of the CDR3 is TGCAGTGCTCGACTAGCGGCCACAGATACGCAGTATTTT. Amino acid sequence: CSARLAATDTQYF.

The rearrangement joins TRBV20-1 to TRBJ2-1; the D gene is possibly TRBD2 (6 bases). The CDR3 totals 14 residues. CDR1 and CDR2 (germline): DFQATT, SNEGSKA (reference sequence). Trimming shortened V by 6 bases and J by 0 bases, and 12 bases separated the two germline ends. For the CDR3, the DNA is TGCAGTGCCCTAGGGACTCGCTCCTACAATGAGCAGTTCTTC. It specifies CSALGTRSYNEQFF.

This rearrangement joins TRBV12-3 or TRBV12-4 to TRBJ2-1; D ambiguous. The CDR3 extends over 15 amino acids. V lost 5 bases and J lost 0, with 11 bases in between. The CDR3: CASSHSSSSYNEQFF. Here the CDR3 DNA reads TGTGCCAGCAGTCACTCTAGTAGCTCCTACAATGAGCAGTTCTTC.

V is TRBV7-9 and J is TRBJ2-3, with D perhaps being TRBD1 or TRBD2 (5 bases each). V lost 5 bases to trimming and J lost 13 bases, with 16 bases between them. The germline V gene has CDR1 SEHNR and CDR2 FQNEAQ (reference sequence). CDR3 size: 12 residues. CDR3 sequence reads: CASSLDGGEKYF. For the CDR3, the DNA is TGTGCCAGCAGCCTCGATGGGGGAGAGAAGTATTTT.

The chain employs TRBV5-1 and TRBJ2-4, with TRBD2 matching over 7 bases. The end of the DNA is better explained by TRBJ2-7, so the J call may be wrong. CDR1 is SGHRS and CDR2 is YFSETQ in the germline V gene. The CDR3 has 15 amino acids. The CDR3 spells CASSLAVLANYEQYF. The CDR3 region has the DNA TGCGCCAGCAGCTTGGCTGTACTAGCGAACTACGAGCAGTACTTC.

This clonotype came up a few times. The chain has TRBV11-2 and TRBJ2-1, with 8 bases fitting TRBD2. Germline loops: CDR1 SGHAT, CDR2 FQNNGV. J was trimmed by 3 bases and V by 1 base; bases with no gene match: 5. The CDR3 has 16 residues. CDR3 coding DNA: TGTGCCAGCAGCTTAGTTGCGGGAGGCCTCTACAATGAGCAGTTCTTC. Amino acids: CASSLVAGGLYNEQFF.

V is TRBV7-9 and J is TRBJ2-1, with D unresolved. Germline lookup yields CDR1 SEHNR and CDR2 FQNEAQ (reference sequence). The CDR3 has 13 residues. Trimming stripped 5 bases from V and 6 bases from J, with 11 bases between. The CDR3 coding sequence is TGTGCCAGCAGCCCCCAAAACGTCAATGAGCAGTTCTTC. Translated: CASSPQNVNEQFF.

About this clonotype itself: In this CDR3 the conserved last residue, phenylalanine or tryptophan, is missing, so a read error is likely. The rearrangement joins TRBV29-1 to TRBJ2-7; D not certain. Trimming left V 6 bases short and J 0 bases short, with 9 bases between. The CDR3 length is 12 residues. Germline-derived CDR1 and CDR2 are SQVTM and ANQGSEA. The CDR3 spells CSVATASYEQYS. The CDR3 nucleotides read TGCAGCGTCGCGACGGCCTCCTACGAGCAGTACTCC.

This clonotype was counted at least ten times. The CDR3 DNA sequence: TGTGCCAGCCAAATTGAGCGGGAGGCGTACGAGCAGTACTTC. Translating it yields CASQIEREAYEQYF. J is TRBJ2-7 and V is TRBV2; 9 nucleotides align to TRBD2. This CDR3 spans 14 amino acids. CDR1 is SNHLY and CDR2 is FYNNEI in the germline V gene. V trimming: 8 bases; J trimming: 4 bases; junction bases outside the gene matches: 9.

To note about this clonotype: Just one base apart from a much larger clone, this may be a read error. The chain is built from TRBV29-1 and TRBJ2-4, with D perhaps assigned TRBD1 or TRBD2 (5 bases each). The germline V and J ends were trimmed by 7 bases and 5 bases, with 12 bases remaining between them. This CDR3 has 12 residues. Germline V gene data show CDR1 as SQVTM and CDR2 as ANQGSEA. The CDR3 protein is CSAREGQNIQYF. The DNA for the CDR3 is TGCAGCGCTCGAGAGGGACAAAACATTCAGTACTTC. Together with reference TRBV29-1 and TRBJ2-4, the CDR3 gives the full variable domain: SAVISQKPSRDICQRGTSLTIQCQVDSQVTMMFWYRQQPGQSLTLIATANQGSEATYESGFVIDKFPISRPNLTFSTLTVSNMSPEDSSIYLCSAREGQNIQYFGAGTRLSVL.

The rearrangement links TRBV10-3 to TRBJ2-7; D not resolved. V lost 3 bases, J lost 0 bases, and 9 bases lay in between. CDR1 and CDR2 from the germline V gene are ENHRY and SYGVKD. This CDR3 spans 14 amino acids. The CDR3 DNA follows: TGTGCCATCAGTGAACGGGCAGACTCCTACGAGCAGTACTTC. This translates into CAISERADSYEQYF.